This TCR beta chain emerged from a study of shared clonotypes between healthy human individuals. CDR1 is GTSNPN, CDR2 SVGIG, per germline (reference sequence). V was cut by 0 bases and J by 7 bases, with 9 bases left in between. This CDR3 is built from 12 residues. Details on this clone: Its antigen is still unknown.

Points from the study as a whole: Investigators collected only blood, and repertoires in tissues likely differ. Clonotypes not shared had lower generation probabilities than those common to all four donors. Memory subsets generally showed lower estimated richness than naive subsets.

Over several immunoSEQ plates, each subset's genomic DNA was distributed in even portions. Sequencing used immunoSEQ multiplex PCR; TCRdb keeps in-frame clones, though not all of them. The table shows 1.6 million or so clones, with approximately 98.5% occurring only once. This sequence was found in a man aged 25-45 years in good health. This chain joins TRBV30 and TRBJ1-2; a possible D gene is TRBD1 (6 bases). The source material was naive CD4+ T cells sorted from blood. Documented subset: CD45RA+ positively selected. The CDR3 region is CAWSVGGGGYTF. The CDR3 DNA reads TGTGCCTGGAGTGTAGGAGGGGGTGGCTACACCTTC.